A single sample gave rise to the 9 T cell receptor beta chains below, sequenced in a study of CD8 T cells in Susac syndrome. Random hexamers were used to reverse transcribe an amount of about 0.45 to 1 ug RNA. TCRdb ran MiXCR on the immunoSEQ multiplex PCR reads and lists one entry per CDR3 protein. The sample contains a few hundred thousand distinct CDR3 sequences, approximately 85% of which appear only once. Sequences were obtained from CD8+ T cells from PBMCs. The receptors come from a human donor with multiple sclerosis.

CDR3: CASSDPAGAENTEAFF. The CDR3 DNA is TGTGCCAGCAGCGATCCGGCAGGGGCCGAGAACACTGAAGCTTTCTTT. This sequence joins TRBV9 and TRBJ1-1; D may be TRBD1 (6 bases). The ends were cut back, 3 bases at V and 1 base at J, with 16 bases in the middle. In germline, CDR1 is SGDLS, CDR2 YYNGEE. The CDR3 extends over 16 amino acids. The whole variable domain, remainder taken from reference TRBV9 and TRBJ1-1, is DSGVTQTPKHLITATGQRVTLRCSPRSGDLSVYWYQQSLDQGLQFLIQYYNGEERAKGNILERFSAQQFPDLHSELNLSSLELGDSALYFCASSDPAGAENTEAFFGQGTRLTVV.

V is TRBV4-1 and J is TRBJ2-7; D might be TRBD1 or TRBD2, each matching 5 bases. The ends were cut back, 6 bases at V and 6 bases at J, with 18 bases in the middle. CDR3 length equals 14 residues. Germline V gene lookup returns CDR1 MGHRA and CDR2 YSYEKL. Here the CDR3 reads CASSGGLRGSEQYF. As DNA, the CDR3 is TGCGCCAGCAGTGGCGGCCTCCGGGGCTCCGAGCAGTACTTC.

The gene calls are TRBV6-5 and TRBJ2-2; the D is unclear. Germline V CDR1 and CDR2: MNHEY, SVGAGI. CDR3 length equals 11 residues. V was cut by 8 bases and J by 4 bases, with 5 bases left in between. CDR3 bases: TGTGCCAGCGGCCCCACCGGGGAGCTGTTTTTT. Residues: CASGPTGELFF.

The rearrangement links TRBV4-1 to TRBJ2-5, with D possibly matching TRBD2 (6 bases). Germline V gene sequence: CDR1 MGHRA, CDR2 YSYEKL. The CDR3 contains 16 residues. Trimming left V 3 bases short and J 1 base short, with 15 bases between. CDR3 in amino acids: CASSQPLGSAQETQYF. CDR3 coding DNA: TGCGCCAGCAGCCAGCCACTCGGGAGCGCCCAAGAGACCCAGTACTTC.

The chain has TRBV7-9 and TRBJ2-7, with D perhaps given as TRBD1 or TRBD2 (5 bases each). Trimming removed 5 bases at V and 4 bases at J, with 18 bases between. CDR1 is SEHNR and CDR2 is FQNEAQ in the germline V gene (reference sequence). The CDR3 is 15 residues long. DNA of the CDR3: TGTGCCAGCAGCCCCCGGGAAGAGGGGCCATACGAGCAGTACTTC. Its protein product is CASSPREEGPYEQYF.

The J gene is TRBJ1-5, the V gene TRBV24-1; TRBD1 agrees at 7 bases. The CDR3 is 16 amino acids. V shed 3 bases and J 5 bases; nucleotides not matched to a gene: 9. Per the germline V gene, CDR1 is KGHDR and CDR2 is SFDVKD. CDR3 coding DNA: TGTGCCACCAGTGATCAGACAGGGAGAGGCCATCAGCCCCAGCATTTT. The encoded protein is CATSDQTGRGHQPQHF.

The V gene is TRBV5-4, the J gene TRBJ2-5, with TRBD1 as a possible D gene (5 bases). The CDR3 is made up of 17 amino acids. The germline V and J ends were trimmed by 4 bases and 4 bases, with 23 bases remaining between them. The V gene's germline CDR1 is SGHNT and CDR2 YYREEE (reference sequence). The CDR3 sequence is CASSPSGALSIRETQYF. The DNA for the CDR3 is TGTGCCAGCAGCCCGAGTGGGGCGCTCTCCATTCGAGAGACCCAGTACTTC.

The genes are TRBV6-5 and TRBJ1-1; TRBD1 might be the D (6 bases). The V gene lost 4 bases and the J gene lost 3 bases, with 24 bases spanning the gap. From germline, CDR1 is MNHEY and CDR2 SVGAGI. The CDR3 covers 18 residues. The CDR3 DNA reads TGTGCCAGCAGTTTTTTCCGGGACATCCTCGAGGGGCACACTGAAGCTTTCTTT. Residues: CASSFFRDILEGHTEAFF.

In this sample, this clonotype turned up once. In nucleotides, the CDR3 is TGTGCCAGCAGTTCCCCCGGGGCCACAGATACGCAGTATTTT. Translated: CASSSPGATDTQYF. The chain recombines TRBV6-1 with TRBJ2-3; perhaps D is TRBD1 or TRBD2 (5 bases each). Deletions cut 5 bases from V and 2 bases from J, with 11 bases between. The CDR3 length is 14 residues. From germline, CDR1 is MNHNS and CDR2 SASEGT.